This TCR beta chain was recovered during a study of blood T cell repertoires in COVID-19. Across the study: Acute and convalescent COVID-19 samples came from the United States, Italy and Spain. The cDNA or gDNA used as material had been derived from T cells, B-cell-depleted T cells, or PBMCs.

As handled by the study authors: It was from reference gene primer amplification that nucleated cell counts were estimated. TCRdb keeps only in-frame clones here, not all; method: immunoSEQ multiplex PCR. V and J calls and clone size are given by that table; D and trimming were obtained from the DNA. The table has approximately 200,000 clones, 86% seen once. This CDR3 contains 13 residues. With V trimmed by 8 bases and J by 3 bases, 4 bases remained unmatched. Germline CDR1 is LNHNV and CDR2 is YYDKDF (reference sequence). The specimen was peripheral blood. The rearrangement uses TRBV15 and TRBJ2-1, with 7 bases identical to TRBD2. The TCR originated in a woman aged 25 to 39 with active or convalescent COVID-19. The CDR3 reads CATGRERYNEQFF. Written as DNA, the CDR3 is TGTGCCACCGGGCGGGAGCGCTACAATGAGCAGTTCTTC.